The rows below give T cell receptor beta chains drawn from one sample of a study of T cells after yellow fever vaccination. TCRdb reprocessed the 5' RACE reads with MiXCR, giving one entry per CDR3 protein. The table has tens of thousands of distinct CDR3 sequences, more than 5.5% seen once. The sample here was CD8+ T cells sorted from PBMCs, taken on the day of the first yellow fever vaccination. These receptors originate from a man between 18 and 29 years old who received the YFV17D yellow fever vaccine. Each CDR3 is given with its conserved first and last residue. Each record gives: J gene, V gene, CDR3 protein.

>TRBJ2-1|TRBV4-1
CASSQVHRSSYNEQFF
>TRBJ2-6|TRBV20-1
CSARASGGRGANVLTF
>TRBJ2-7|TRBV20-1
CSARSDSIYEQYF
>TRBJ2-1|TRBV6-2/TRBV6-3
CASSYPTLLSGGGSDEQFF
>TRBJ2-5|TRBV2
CATGTSGGADGETQYF
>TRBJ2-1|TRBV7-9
CASRDSSYNEQFF
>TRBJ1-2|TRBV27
CASSLEGTGGWYGYTF
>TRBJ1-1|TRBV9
CASSVEGRTEAFF
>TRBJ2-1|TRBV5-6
CASSLGGTPGVKQFF
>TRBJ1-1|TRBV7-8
CASSSLETGVNYNTEAFF
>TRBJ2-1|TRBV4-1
CASSQAGGAGASYNEQFF
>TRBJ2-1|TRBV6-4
CASSDGSGGLGEQFF
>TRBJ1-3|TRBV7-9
CASSRTGSGNTIYF
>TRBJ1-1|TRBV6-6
CASSPNPNTEAFF
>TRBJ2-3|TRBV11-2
CASSLVGVGTSTDTQYF
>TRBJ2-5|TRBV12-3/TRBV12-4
CASSPRSGGHKETQYF
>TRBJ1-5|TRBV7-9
CASSSRDSNQPQHF
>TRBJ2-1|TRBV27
CASSPGPGEQFF
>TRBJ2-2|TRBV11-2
CASSSIGASSGTELFF
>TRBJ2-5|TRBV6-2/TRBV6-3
CASSYPGRLGTQYF
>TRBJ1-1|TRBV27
CASSFKETTEAFF
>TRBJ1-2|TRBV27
CASSLSYPTGGGFIGYTF
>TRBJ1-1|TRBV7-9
CASSAPRQGGTEAFF
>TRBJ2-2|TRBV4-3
CASRLLAGGQSGELFF
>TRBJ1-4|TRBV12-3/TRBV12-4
CASSIGGNQKLFF
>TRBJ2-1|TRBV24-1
CATSDALNEQFF
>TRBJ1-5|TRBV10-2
CASSEGWAFQPQHF
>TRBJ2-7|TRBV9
CASSVGAGAPYEQYF
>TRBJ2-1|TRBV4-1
CASSQDPPLQGAFYNEQFF
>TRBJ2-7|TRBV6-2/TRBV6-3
CASSYWEGTYEQYF
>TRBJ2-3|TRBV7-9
CASSPRSGGSTDTQYF
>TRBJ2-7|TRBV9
CASSVRGQGVEQYF
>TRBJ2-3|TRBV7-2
CASSLAASRIADTQYF
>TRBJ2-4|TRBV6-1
CASSHTLTKNIQYF
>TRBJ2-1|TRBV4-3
CASSQDGDRGAEQFF
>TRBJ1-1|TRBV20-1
CSARAQGWNTEAFF
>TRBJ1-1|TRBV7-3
CASSLFGNWNTEAFF
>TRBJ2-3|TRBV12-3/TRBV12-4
CASSPSGGLGIDTQYF
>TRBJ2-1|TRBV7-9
CASSLTGLAYNEQFF
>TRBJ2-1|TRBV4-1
CASSPRAGAVVDDEQFF
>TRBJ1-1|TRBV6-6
CASSQTEGEAFF
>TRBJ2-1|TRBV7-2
CASSLAAGGVGNEQFF